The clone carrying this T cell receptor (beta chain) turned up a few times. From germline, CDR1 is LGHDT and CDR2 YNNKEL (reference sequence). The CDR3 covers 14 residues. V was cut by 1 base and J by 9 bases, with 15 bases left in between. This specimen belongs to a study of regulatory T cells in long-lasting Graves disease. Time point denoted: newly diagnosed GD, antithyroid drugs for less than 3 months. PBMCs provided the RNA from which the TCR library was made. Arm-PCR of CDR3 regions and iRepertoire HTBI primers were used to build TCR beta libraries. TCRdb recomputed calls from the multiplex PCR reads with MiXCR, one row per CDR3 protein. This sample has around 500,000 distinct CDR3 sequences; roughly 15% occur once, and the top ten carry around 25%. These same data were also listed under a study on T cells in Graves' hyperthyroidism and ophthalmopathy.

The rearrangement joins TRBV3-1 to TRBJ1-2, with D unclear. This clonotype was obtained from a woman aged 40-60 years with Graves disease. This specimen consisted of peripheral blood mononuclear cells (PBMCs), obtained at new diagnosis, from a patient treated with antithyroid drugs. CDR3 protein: CASSQGPGFKSYTF. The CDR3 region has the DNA TGTGCCAGCAGCCAAGGTCCGGGTTTTAAGAGCTACACCTTC. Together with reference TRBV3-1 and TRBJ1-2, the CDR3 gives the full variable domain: DTAVSQTPKYLVTQMGNDKSIKCEQNLGHDTMYWYKQDSKKFLKIMFSYNNKELIINETVPNRFSPKSPDKAHLNLHINSLELGDSAVYFCASSQGPGFKSYTFGSGTRLTVV.